Each of the 21 T cell receptor beta chains below was sequenced from the same sample in a study of blood T cell repertoires in COVID-19. Here immunoSEQ multiplex PCR was the method, and the copy in TCRdb shows in-frame clones only, minus some. The sample shows some 200,000 clones, around three quarters of them seen only once. The sample taken for sequencing was peripheral blood. These receptors all come from a woman aged 70 to 79 with acute or convalescent COVID-19.

This clone appeared a few times. J is TRBJ2-1 and V is TRBV29-1, with a possible D match to TRBD1 (6 bases). CDR3 length: 16 amino acids. Germline values: CDR1 SQVTM, CDR2 ANQGSEA. V was pared by 5 bases and J by 0 bases, with 17 bases between. The CDR3 sequence is CSVLRDMVSSYNEQFF. Written as DNA, the CDR3 is TGCAGCGTTCTCCGGGACATGGTGAGCTCCTACAATGAGCAGTTCTTC.

V usage is TRBV9 and J usage is TRBJ2-3; TRBD2 matches 13 bases. The CDR3 totals 18 residues. Germline V gives CDR1 SGDLS, CDR2 YYNGEE. With V trimmed by 4 bases and J by 0 bases, 8 bases remained unmatched. CDR3 sequence (DNA): TGTGCCAGCAGCACCGGACTAGCGGGAGAGACTAGCACAGATACGCAGTATTTT. The encoded protein is CASSTGLAGETSTDTQYF. The whole variable domain, filled in from reference TRBV9 and TRBJ2-3, reads DSGVTQTPKHLITATGQRVTLRCSPRSGDLSVYWYQQSLDQGLQFLIQYYNGEERAKGNILERFSAQQFPDLHSELNLSSLELGDSALYFCASSTGLAGETSTDTQYFGPGTRLTVL.

This CDR3 is CASTQGQVQGEQYF. In nucleotides, the CDR3 is TGCGCCAGCACCCAGGGACAGGTGCAAGGGGAGCAGTACTTC. This chain links TRBV5-1 with TRBJ2-7; 8 bases map to TRBD1. This CDR3 has 14 residues. The V gene end was trimmed by 6 bases and the J gene end by 7 bases; junction bases not matched to a gene: 12. CDR1 is SGHRS, CDR2 YFSETQ, per germline.

CDR3 in amino acids: CASSLNGREGRGGELFF. The CDR3 DNA follows: TGTGCCAGCAGCTTAAACGGGCGGGAGGGCCGAGGCGGGGAGCTGTTTTTT. This chain uses TRBV7-3 with TRBJ2-2; 9 bases are shared with TRBD2. The CDR3 extends over 17 amino acids. J lost 7 bases, V lost 1 base, and 10 bases had no gene match. Germline V gene lookup returns CDR1 SGHTA and CDR2 FQGTGA.

V usage is TRBV6-6 and J usage is TRBJ2-3, with TRBD2 identical over 8 bases. Trimming at V came to 7 bases and at J to 4 bases, leaving 7 bases not matched to a gene. The CDR3 spans 14 residues. The germline gives CDR1 MNHNY, CDR2 SVGAGI (reference sequence). The CDR3 loop is CASTPREGSDTQYF. As DNA, the CDR3 is TGTGCCAGCACCCCCCGGGAGGGTTCAGATACGCAGTATTTT.

The V call is TRBV11-2, the J call TRBJ2-3, with TRBD2 matching over 9 bases. The CDR3 is 14 residues long. The germline V gene encodes CDR1 SGHAT and CDR2 FQNNGV. After removal of 8 bases from V and 8 bases from J, the junction contained 11 bases not matched to a gene. CDR3 amino acids: CASHRVAGEGTQYF. The CDR3 DNA sequence: TGTGCCAGCCACCGAGTAGCGGGAGAGGGTACGCAGTATTTT. Supplemented by reference TRBV11-2 and TRBJ2-3, the full variable domain reads EAGVAQSPRYKIIEKRQSVAFWCNPISGHATLYWYQQILGQGPKLLIQFQNNGVVDDSQLPKDRFSAERLKGVDSTLKIQPAKLEDSAVYLCASHRVAGEGTQYFGPGTRLTVL.

This chain joins TRBV7-2 and TRBJ2-5, with a possible D match to TRBD2 (5 bases). Germline V CDR1 and CDR2: SGHTA, FQGNSA. The CDR3 sequence is 15 residues long. The V gene lost 3 bases and the J gene lost 2 bases, with 13 bases spanning the gap. CDR3 sequence: CASSLGGGFQETQYF. The CDR3, as DNA: TGTGCCAGCAGCTTGGGTGGCGGGTTTCAAGAGACCCAGTACTTC.

On this clone itself: The same CDR3 is also encoded by other DNA sequences in this sample. The chain combines TRBV5-1 with TRBJ2-5; D unresolved. The CDR3 covers 13 residues. Between the trimmed V and J ends, which lost 0 bases and 4 bases, there was a span of 7 bases. Germline V gene data show CDR1 as SGHRS and CDR2 as YFSETQ. The CDR3 nucleotides are TGCGCCAGCAGCTTGGGCGCAGGAGAGACCCAGTACTTC. Protein sequence: CASSLGAGETQYF.

This chain connects TRBV19 to TRBJ2-1; 14 nucleotides line up with TRBD2. Germline CDR1 is LNHDA and CDR2 is SQIVND (reference sequence). This CDR3 comprises 16 residues. J gave up 8 bases and V 4 bases, and 7 bases lay outside the gene matches. The CDR3 DNA reads as TGTGCCAGTAGTACGTTCGGGACTAGCGGGAGCCATGAGCAGTTCTTC. Translated, it gives CASSTFGTSGSHEQFF.

This clone is a singleton in its sample. The chain carries TRBV15 and TRBJ2-5; TRBD1 might be the D (5 bases). Between the trimmed V and J ends, which lost 5 bases and 2 bases, there was a span of 9 bases. Germline V lookup: CDR1 LNHNV, CDR2 YYDKDF (reference sequence). CDR3 length: 13 residues. The CDR3 reads CATSQGWQETQYF. The CDR3 nucleotides read TGTGCCACCAGCCAGGGTTGGCAAGAGACCCAGTACTTC.

V gene TRBV7-2 combines with J gene TRBJ2-1, with a tentative D call TRBD2 (6 bases). V lost 5 bases and J lost 2, with 13 bases in between. The CDR3 consists of 15 residues. CDR1 SGHTA and CDR2 FQGNSA come from the germline V gene. The CDR3 protein is CASSAGTSPYNEQFF. CDR3 sequence (DNA): TGTGCCAGCAGCGCCGGCACTAGCCCCTACAATGAGCAGTTCTTC.

A remark on this clone: The same CDR3 is also encoded by other DNA sequences in this sample. V gene TRBV5-1 combines with J gene TRBJ1-2, with D possibly TRBD1 on 6 matching bases. The V gene's germline CDR1 is SGHRS and CDR2 YFSETQ. Trimming removed 4 bases from V and 3 bases from J, with 13 bases in between. This CDR3 comprises 14 residues. CDR3 sequence (DNA): TGCGCCAGCAGCCTTACAGGGTTGGACTATGGCTACACCTTC. Translated: CASSLTGLDYGYTF.

The CDR3 nucleotides are TGTGCCAGCAGCTTGGGCAGGGGGCGGGAAAAACTGTTTTTT. Encoded protein: CASSLGRGREKLFF. The V gene is TRBV5-6, the J gene TRBJ1-4; 8 bases map to TRBD1. V was pared by 0 bases and J by 8 bases, with 3 bases of the junction left unmatched. From germline, CDR1 is SGHDT and CDR2 YYEEEE. The CDR3 sequence is 14 residues long.

This clone showed up just a few times. The chain carries TRBV27 and TRBJ1-2; TRBD1 aligns across 9 bases. The CDR3 is 14 amino acids. V was pared by 5 bases and J by 2 bases, with 3 bases of the junction left unmatched. Germline V gives CDR1 MNHEY, CDR2 SMNVEV (reference sequence). The CDR3 DNA reads TGTGCCAGCAGTCGACAGGGGGGCAACTATGGCTACACCTTC. Translated: CASSRQGGNYGYTF.

This chain joins TRBV28 and TRBJ2-5, with D unclear. The CDR3 is 14 residues long. Germline V gene lookup returns CDR1 MDHEN and CDR2 SYDVKM. Trimming shortened V by 6 bases and J by 1 base, and 12 bases separated the two germline ends. In DNA form, the CDR3 reads TGTGCCAGCAGACGCTCACCGGGCCAAGAGACCCAGTACTTC. Protein product: CASRRSPGQETQYF.

The genes are TRBV7-6 and TRBJ2-1, with 9 bases aligning to TRBD1. Unmatched junction bases numbered 19, after V lost 2 bases and J lost 8 bases. This CDR3 spans 19 amino acids. The germline gives CDR1 SGHVS, CDR2 FNYEAQ. The CDR3 reads CASSLTSPLQGAVVHEQFF. The CDR3 DNA reads TGTGCCAGCAGCTTAACCTCCCCGTTACAGGGGGCAGTCGTCCATGAGCAGTTCTTC.

This clone has more than one count but fewer than ten. The chain recombines TRBV19 with TRBJ1-5; D call uncertain. CDR3 length: 12 residues. CDR1 and CDR2 (germline): LNHDA, SQIVND (reference sequence). V was pared by 6 bases and J by 2 bases, with 5 bases between. This chain's CDR3 is CASREGNQPQHF. DNA of the CDR3: TGTGCCAGTAGGGAGGGCAATCAGCCCCAGCATTTT.

In this sample, this clone turned up many times. The chain carries TRBV6-1 and TRBJ2-7, with unresolved D. From germline, CDR1 is MNHNS and CDR2 SASEGT. The CDR3 length is 13 residues. V shed 3 bases and J shed 6 bases, with 12 bases lying between them. CDR3 nucleotides: TGTGCCAGCAGTGAGGTTTTTGGAGCCGAGCAGTACTTC. It codes for CASSEVFGAEQYF.

The count of this clone is one. The genes are TRBV10-1 and TRBJ2-1; the match to TRBD2 covers 13 bases. The junction had 6 bases not matched to a gene; V was cut back by 5 bases and J by 5 bases. The CDR3 extends over 16 amino acids. CDR1 WNHNN and CDR2 SYGVQD come from the germline V gene (reference sequence). The CDR3 here is CASSLTGTSGNNEQFF. The CDR3 nucleotides read TGCGCCAGCAGTTTAACCGGGACTAGCGGGAACAATGAGCAGTTCTTC.

The chain's CDR3 is CASSETGPATQYF. The CDR3 region has the DNA TGTGCCAGCAGCGAGACAGGGCCAGCTACGCAGTATTTT. The chain combines TRBV2 with TRBJ2-3, with 7 nucleotides matching TRBD1. V gave up 6 bases and J gave up 8 bases; unmatched junction bases: 8. The CDR3 contains 13 residues. CDR1 SNHLY and CDR2 FYNNEI come from the germline V gene.

The chain is built from TRBV2 and TRBJ1-2; TRBD1 matches 7 bases. CDR3 size: 14 residues. J gave up 3 bases and V 6 bases, and 7 bases lay outside the gene matches. From germline, CDR1 is SNHLY and CDR2 FYNNEI. This CDR3 is CASREAGGHYGYTF. CDR3 bases: TGTGCCAGCAGGGAGGCAGGGGGACACTATGGCTACACCTTC.